A selection of T cell receptor beta chains follows, all from one sample in a study of technical replicates of blood from a few donors. The table came from immunoSEQ multiplex PCR; TCRdb's copy has only in-frame clones and leaves some out. Here the sample spans about 82,000 clones, 75% to 95% being singletons. Sequences were obtained from T cells isolated from PBMCs. The origin of the receptors is a human donor in good health. CDR3s include the opening cysteine and the closing phenylalanine or tryptophan. Each record gives: V gene, D gene, clone size, J gene, CDR3 protein, CDR3 DNA. A D gene is named only where the DNA matches it firmly. Expanded clones get a size class; other rows say once, few or many, or leave the size out.

v_call: TRBV30
d_call: -
clone_size: -
j_call: TRBJ2-2
cdr3_aa: CAWRGSGYTGELFF
cdr3_nt: TGTGCCTGGAGGGGGAGCGGTTACACCGGGGAGCTGTTTTTT

v_call: TRBV6-5
d_call: -
clone_size: -
j_call: TRBJ2-7
cdr3_aa: CASNPGGSYEQYF
cdr3_nt: TGTGCCAGCAACCCTGGGGGGTCCTACGAGCAGTACTTC

v_call: TRBV6-5
d_call: -
clone_size: -
j_call: TRBJ2-7
cdr3_aa: CASSSSVGENSYEQYF
cdr3_nt: TGTGCCAGCAGTTCTAGCGTGGGGGAAAACTCCTACGAGCAGTACTTC

v_call: TRBV11-2
d_call: TRBD2
clone_size: -
j_call: TRBJ2-1
cdr3_aa: CASSFSGRYYNEQFF
cdr3_nt: TGTGCCAGCAGTTTTAGCGGGAGATACTACAATGAGCAGTTCTTC

v_call: TRBV27
d_call: TRBD1
clone_size: -
j_call: TRBJ2-7
cdr3_aa: CASSTTGGNYEQYF
cdr3_nt: TGTGCCAGCAGCACTACAGGGGGTAACTACGAGCAGTACTTC

v_call: TRBV5-1
d_call: TRBD2
clone_size: -
j_call: TRBJ2-1
cdr3_aa: CASSNQPTAGGSYNEQFF
cdr3_nt: TGCGCCAGCTCCAATCAGCCCACAGCGGGAGGGTCCTACAATGAGCAGTTCTTC

v_call: TRBV2
d_call: TRBD1
clone_size: few
j_call: TRBJ2-7
cdr3_aa: CASSEWGQGYEQYF
cdr3_nt: TGTGCCAGCAGTGAATGGGGACAGGGTTACGAGCAGTACTTC

v_call: TRBV7-3
d_call: TRBD1
clone_size: once
j_call: TRBJ1-1
cdr3_aa: CASSLQGANTEAFF
cdr3_nt: TGTGCCAGCAGCTTGCAGGGGGCTAACACTGAAGCTTTCTTT

v_call: TRBV2
d_call: -
clone_size: -
j_call: TRBJ1-1
cdr3_aa: CASSDAGERWDTEAFF
cdr3_nt: TGTGCCAGCAGTGACGCAGGGGAGAGGTGGGACACTGAAGCTTTCTTT

v_call: TRBV6-1
d_call: TRBD1
clone_size: -
j_call: TRBJ2-7
cdr3_aa: CASGQGSYEQYF
cdr3_nt: TGTGCCAGCGGACAGGGGTCCTACGAGCAGTACTTC

v_call: TRBV13
d_call: TRBD1
clone_size: -
j_call: TRBJ2-7
cdr3_aa: CASTKADRVHEQYF
cdr3_nt: TGTGCCAGCACCAAAGCTGACAGGGTCCACGAGCAGTACTTC

v_call: TRBV5-6
d_call: TRBD2
clone_size: -
j_call: TRBJ2-7
cdr3_aa: CASSLAPSGRGEQYF
cdr3_nt: TGTGCCAGCAGCTTGGCCCCTAGCGGGAGGGGGGAGCAGTACTTC

v_call: TRBV5-1
d_call: -
clone_size: -
j_call: TRBJ1-1
cdr3_aa: CASSLERGITEAFF
cdr3_nt: TGCGCCAGCAGCTTGGAACGGGGTATAACTGAAGCTTTCTTT

v_call: TRBV10-3
d_call: TRBD1
clone_size: -
j_call: TRBJ1-3
cdr3_aa: CAIRGDSEENTIYF
cdr3_nt: TGTGCCATCAGGGGGGACAGTGAAGAAAACACCATATATTTT

v_call: TRBV7-6
d_call: TRBD2
clone_size: -
j_call: TRBJ2-5
cdr3_aa: CASSPTTGSGRQETQYF
cdr3_nt: TGTGCCAGCAGCCCTACCACGGGCAGCGGGAGGCAAGAGACCCAGTACTTC

v_call: TRBV15
d_call: TRBD1
clone_size: -
j_call: TRBJ2-3
cdr3_aa: CATSRRQGVTDTQYF
cdr3_nt: TGTGCCACCAGCAGACGACAGGGCGTGACAGATACGCAGTATTTT

v_call: TRBV29-1
d_call: TRBD1
clone_size: -
j_call: TRBJ1-2
cdr3_aa: CSAETGAGYTF
cdr3_nt: TGCAGCGCTGAGACAGGGGCTGGCTACACCTTC

v_call: TRBV5-1
d_call: TRBD2
clone_size: -
j_call: TRBJ2-1
cdr3_aa: CASSLGGTSGLNEQFF
cdr3_nt: TGCGCCAGCAGCTTGGGTGGGACTAGCGGTTTGAATGAGCAGTTCTTC

v_call: TRBV25-1
d_call: TRBD1
clone_size: -
j_call: TRBJ2-7
cdr3_aa: CASSASGQGRYEQYF
cdr3_nt: TGTGCCAGCAGTGCTTCGGGACAGGGGAGATACGAGCAGTACTTC

v_call: TRBV18
d_call: TRBD1
clone_size: -
j_call: TRBJ2-7
cdr3_aa: CASSPTGVRAYEQYF
cdr3_nt: TGTGCCAGCTCACCAACAGGGGTCCGCGCCTACGAGCAGTACTTC

v_call: TRBV19
d_call: TRBD1
clone_size: once
j_call: TRBJ2-1
cdr3_aa: CASSIARGNEQFF
cdr3_nt: TGTGCCAGTAGTATAGCCAGGGGGAATGAGCAGTTCTTC

v_call: TRBV19
d_call: TRBD1
clone_size: -
j_call: TRBJ1-4
cdr3_aa: CASSRGDRGTGTNEKLFF
cdr3_nt: TGTGCCAGTAGTAGGGGGGACAGGGGAACCGGGACTAATGAAAAACTGTTTTTT

v_call: TRBV9
d_call: -
clone_size: -
j_call: TRBJ2-7
cdr3_aa: CASSETGSFYEQYF
cdr3_nt: TGTGCCAGCAGCGAGACAGGTTCCTTCTACGAGCAGTACTTC

v_call: TRBV21-1
d_call: -
clone_size: -
j_call: TRBJ2-2
cdr3_aa: CASSKEGPLRSGELFF
cdr3_nt: TGTGCCAGCAGCAAAGAGGGGCCCCTCAGGTCCGGGGAGCTGTTTTTT

v_call: TRBV5-1
d_call: TRBD2
clone_size: -
j_call: TRBJ2-1
cdr3_aa: CASSLSAGEYNEQFF
cdr3_nt: TGCGCCAGCAGCTTGTCAGCGGGGGAATACAATGAGCAGTTCTTC

v_call: TRBV29-1
d_call: -
clone_size: -
j_call: TRBJ1-1
cdr3_aa: CSVSTGGDTEAFF
cdr3_nt: TGCAGCGTTTCGACAGGTGGAGACACTGAAGCTTTCTTT

v_call: TRBV9
d_call: -
clone_size: -
j_call: TRBJ2-1
cdr3_aa: CASSVSGLYSYNEQFF
cdr3_nt: TGTGCCAGCAGCGTAAGCGGGCTCTACTCCTACAATGAGCAGTTCTTC

v_call: TRBV11-2
d_call: -
clone_size: -
j_call: TRBJ1-2
cdr3_aa: CASSIGDSYGYTF
cdr3_nt: TGTGCCAGCAGCATCGGAGATTCCTATGGCTACACCTTC

v_call: TRBV27
d_call: TRBD1
clone_size: -
j_call: TRBJ2-7
cdr3_aa: CASSFSDRAYEQYF
cdr3_nt: TGTGCCAGCAGTTTTAGTGACAGGGCCTACGAGCAGTACTTC

v_call: TRBV4-2
d_call: -
clone_size: -
j_call: TRBJ1-3
cdr3_aa: CASGEGVISGNTIYF
cdr3_nt: TGTGCCAGCGGCGAGGGGGTAATCTCTGGAAACACCATATATTTT

v_call: TRBV4-2
d_call: -
clone_size: -
j_call: TRBJ1-2
cdr3_aa: CASSQDRDTQGGGYTF
cdr3_nt: TGTGCCAGCAGCCAAGATCGGGACACACAAGGAGGAGGCTACACCTTC

v_call: TRBV7-6
d_call: -
clone_size: -
j_call: TRBJ1-1
cdr3_aa: CASSLGTNTEAFF
cdr3_nt: TGTGCCAGCAGCTTGGGCACTAACACTGAAGCTTTCTTT

v_call: TRBV5-4
d_call: TRBD2
clone_size: -
j_call: TRBJ2-2
cdr3_aa: CASSPGLAEGNTGELFF
cdr3_nt: TGTGCCAGCAGCCCGGGACTAGCGGAGGGGAACACCGGGGAGCTGTTTTTT

v_call: TRBV28
d_call: -
clone_size: once
j_call: TRBJ2-1
cdr3_aa: CASNNARSSYNEQFF
cdr3_nt: TGTGCCAGCAACAATGCGCGGAGCTCCTACAATGAGCAGTTCTTC

v_call: TRBV10-1
d_call: -
clone_size: -
j_call: TRBJ1-5
cdr3_aa: CAGRGKTGKQPQHF
cdr3_nt: TGCGCCGGTAGGGGTAAGACAGGCAAACAGCCCCAGCATTTT

v_call: TRBV6-5
d_call: -
clone_size: -
j_call: TRBJ2-1
cdr3_aa: CASSTPGSNEQFF
cdr3_nt: TGTGCCAGCAGCACGCCGGGTAGCAATGAGCAGTTCTTC

v_call: TRBV7-3
d_call: TRBD2
clone_size: -
j_call: TRBJ2-2
cdr3_aa: CASSLLAGLTNTGELFF
cdr3_nt: TGTGCCAGCAGCTTATTAGCGGGCCTAACGAACACCGGGGAGCTGTTTTTT

v_call: TRBV6-5
d_call: -
clone_size: -
j_call: TRBJ1-5
cdr3_aa: CASSVNRNPNQPQHF
cdr3_nt: TGTGCCAGCAGCGTAAACAGGAACCCCAATCAGCCCCAGCATTTT

v_call: TRBV6-5
d_call: TRBD1
clone_size: few
j_call: TRBJ1-5
cdr3_aa: CASSRDRDSNQPQHF
cdr3_nt: TGTGCCAGCAGCAGGGACAGAGATAGCAATCAGCCCCAGCATTTT

v_call: TRBV5-1
d_call: -
clone_size: -
j_call: TRBJ1-2
cdr3_aa: CASSSPGWSGYTF
cdr3_nt: TGCGCCAGCAGCTCACCAGGGTGGTCCGGCTACACCTTC

v_call: TRBV5-4
d_call: TRBD1
clone_size: -
j_call: TRBJ1-2
cdr3_aa: CASSLLDRGRGYTF
cdr3_nt: TGTGCCAGCAGCCTTCTCGACAGGGGGCGAGGCTACACCTTC

v_call: TRBV4-2
d_call: TRBD1
clone_size: -
j_call: TRBJ2-2
cdr3_aa: CASLRDSGSGELFF
cdr3_nt: TGTGCCAGCCTTCGGGACAGTGGAAGCGGGGAGCTGTTTTTT

v_call: TRBV10-2
d_call: TRBD1
clone_size: -
j_call: TRBJ2-2
cdr3_aa: CASCPRDRGAGELFF
cdr3_nt: TGCGCCAGCTGTCCTCGGGACAGGGGAGCCGGGGAGCTGTTTTTT

v_call: TRBV23-1
d_call: -
clone_size: -
j_call: TRBJ2-7
cdr3_aa: CASSRPPGEQYF
cdr3_nt: TGCGCCAGCAGTCGCCCCCCGGGCGAGCAGTACTTC

v_call: TRBV28
d_call: -
clone_size: -
j_call: TRBJ1-5
cdr3_aa: CASSKIRGQPQHF
cdr3_nt: TGTGCCAGTTCCAAAATCCGAGGACAGCCCCAGCATTTT

v_call: TRBV7-3
d_call: -
clone_size: -
j_call: TRBJ2-7
cdr3_aa: CASSLNPFSYEQYF
cdr3_nt: TGTGCCAGCAGCTTAAATCCATTCTCCTACGAGCAGTACTTC

v_call: TRBV7-9
d_call: TRBD1
clone_size: -
j_call: TRBJ1-5
cdr3_aa: CASSLGSGDSDSKNQPQHF
cdr3_nt: TGTGCCAGCAGCTTAGGGTCGGGGGACAGTGACTCGAAAAATCAGCCCCAGCATTTT

v_call: TRBV11-2
d_call: -
clone_size: -
j_call: TRBJ1-1
cdr3_aa: CASSLEANTEAFF
cdr3_nt: TGTGCCAGCAGCTTAGAGGCAAACACTGAAGCTTTCTTT

v_call: TRBV30
d_call: -
clone_size: -
j_call: TRBJ2-7
cdr3_aa: CAWNNRQSSYEQYF
cdr3_nt: TGTGCCTGGAATAACAGACAGAGCTCCTACGAGCAGTACTTC

v_call: TRBV6-5
d_call: -
clone_size: -
j_call: TRBJ1-3
cdr3_aa: CASSNNRRSGNTIYF
cdr3_nt: TGTGCCAGCAGTAACAACAGAAGGTCTGGAAACACCATATATTTT

v_call: TRBV19
d_call: -
clone_size: -
j_call: TRBJ1-5
cdr3_aa: CASSILGRDQPQHF
cdr3_nt: TGTGCCAGTAGTATATTGGGCAGAGATCAGCCCCAGCATTTT

v_call: TRBV7-2
d_call: -
clone_size: once
j_call: TRBJ1-1
cdr3_aa: CASSSGMNTEAFF
cdr3_nt: TGTGCCAGCAGCTCAGGTATGAACACTGAAGCTTTCTTT

v_call: TRBV11-3
d_call: TRBD2
clone_size: -
j_call: TRBJ2-1
cdr3_aa: CASSLDTGLGGNEQFF
cdr3_nt: TGTGCCAGCAGCTTAGATACGGGACTAGGAGGCAATGAGCAGTTCTTC

v_call: TRBV4-1
d_call: -
clone_size: -
j_call: TRBJ1-2
cdr3_aa: CASSQDTRGGYTF
cdr3_nt: TGCGCCAGCAGCCAAGACACCAGGGGTGGCTACACCTTC

v_call: TRBV28
d_call: TRBD1
clone_size: -
j_call: TRBJ1-2
cdr3_aa: CASSPAGQGNDYGYTF
cdr3_nt: TGTGCCAGCAGTCCGGCGGGACAGGGTAACGACTATGGCTACACCTTC